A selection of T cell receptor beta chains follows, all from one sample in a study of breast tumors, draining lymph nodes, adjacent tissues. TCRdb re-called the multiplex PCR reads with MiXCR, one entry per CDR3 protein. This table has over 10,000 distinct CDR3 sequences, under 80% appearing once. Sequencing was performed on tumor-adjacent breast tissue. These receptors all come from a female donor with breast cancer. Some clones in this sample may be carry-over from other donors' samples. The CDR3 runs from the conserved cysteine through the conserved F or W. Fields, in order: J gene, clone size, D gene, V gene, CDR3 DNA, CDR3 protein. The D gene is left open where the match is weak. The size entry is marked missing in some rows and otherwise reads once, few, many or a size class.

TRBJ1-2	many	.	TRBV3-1	TGTGCCAGCAGCCAAGCGAGGGGCAGGGTTGCTAACTATGGCTACACCTTC	CASSQARGRVANYGYTF
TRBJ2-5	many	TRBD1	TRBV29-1	TGCAGCGCCGAGCCGGACAGGGGACGAGGAGAGACCCAGTACTTC	CSAEPDRGRGETQYF
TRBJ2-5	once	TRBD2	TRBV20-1	TGCAGTGCGATAGGACCCGGGACTAGCGGGGTCCCTCAAGAGACCCAGTACTTC	CSAIGPGTSGVPQETQYF
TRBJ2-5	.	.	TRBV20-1	TGCAGTGTTTTATGGGGTGGAGAGACCCAGTACTTC	CSVLWGGETQYF
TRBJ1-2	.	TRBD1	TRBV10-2	TGCGCCAGCAGTGGACAGGGACTGGCTAACTATGGCTACACCTTC	CASSGQGLANYGYTF
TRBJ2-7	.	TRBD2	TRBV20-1	TGCAGTGCTAGAGATCAGACAGGGACGAAACTAGCGGGCGACTACGAGCAGTACTTC	CSARDQTGTKLAGDYEQYF
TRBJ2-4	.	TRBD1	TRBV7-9	TGTGCCAGCAGCTTAGAAGGGGGCCGGAACATTCAGTACTTC	CASSLEGGRNIQYF
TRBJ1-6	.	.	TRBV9	TGTGCCAGCAGCGGACCCGACAGTCCTTATAATTCACCCCTCCACTTT	CASSGPDSPYNSPLHF
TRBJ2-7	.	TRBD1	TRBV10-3	TGTGCCATCAGCGGGACCGGGACAGGGACCTACGAGCAGTACTTC	CAISGTGTGTYEQYF
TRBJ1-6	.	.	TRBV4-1	TGCGCCAGCAGCCAAACTAGCTCCTATAATTCACCCCTCCACTTT	CASSQTSSYNSPLHF
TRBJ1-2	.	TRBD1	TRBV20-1	TGCAGTGCGAGGACAGGGTCATATGGCTACACCTTC	CSARTGSYGYTF
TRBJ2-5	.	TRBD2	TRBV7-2	TGTGCCAGCAGCTTAGTAAGCGGGGGGGAGACCCAGTACTTC	CASSLVSGGETQYF
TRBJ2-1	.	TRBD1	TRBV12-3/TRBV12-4	TGTGCCAGCAGTTTAACAGGGGGCGTGGGGAATGAGCAGTTCTTC	CASSLTGGVGNEQFF
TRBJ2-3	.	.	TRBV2	TGTGCCAGCAGTGAGGGTCATAGGGGGGATACGCAGTATTTT	CASSEGHRGDTQYF
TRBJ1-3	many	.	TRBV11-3	TGTGCCAGCAGCTTTTCCCCTACGGTCTCTGGAAACACCATATATTTT	CASSFSPTVSGNTIYF
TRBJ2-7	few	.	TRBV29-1	TGCAGCGTTGTGGTTAGTCAGGCTCCCTACGAGCAGTACTTC	CSVVVSQAPYEQYF
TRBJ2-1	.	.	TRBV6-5	TGTGCCAGCAGTCCGACTAATATTGAGCAGTTCTTC	CASSPTNIEQFF
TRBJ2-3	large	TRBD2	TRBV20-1	TGCAGTGCTACGGGACTAGCGGGCCGAGAAACCATAATAAGCACAGATACGCAGTATTTT	CSATGLAGRETIISTDTQYF